What follows are 21 T cell receptor beta chains derived from one specimen sequenced in a study of Ad26.COV2.S vaccination and SARS-CoV-2 variants. The table came from immunoSEQ multiplex PCR; TCRdb's copy has only in-frame clones and leaves some out. The table shows about 470,000 clones, with less than 95% occurring only once. Treatment specified: around 19 received Ad26.COV2.S at low or high dose, single or two shots; 5 received placebo; per-sample allocation not given. At day 63 after the first vaccine or placebo injection, samples were drawn. The specimen comprised peripheral blood, sampled in a trial of Ad26.COV2.S vaccine versus placebo. These receptors were collected from a person aged 18-60 years who received the Ad26.COV2.S COVID-19 vaccine or a placebo.

The V gene is TRBV7-3, the J gene TRBJ2-2, with a possible D match to TRBD2 (6 bases). The germline V gene has CDR1 SGHTA and CDR2 FQGTGA. CDR3 length equals 15 residues. V was shortened by 2 bases and J by 1 base, with 8 bases between the two germline ends. The CDR3 reads CASSLGGRNTGELFF. The DNA for the CDR3 is TGTGCCAGCAGCTTAGGAGGGCGGAACACCGGGGAGCTGTTTTTT. Combining the CDR3 with reference TRBV7-3 and TRBJ2-2 gives the whole variable domain GAGVSQTPSNKVTEKGKYVELRCDPISGHTALYWYRQSLGQGPEFLIYFQGTGAADDSGLPNDRFFAVRPEGSVSTLKIQRTERGDSAVYLCASSLGGRNTGELFFGEGSRLTVL.

The chain recombines TRBV7-2 with TRBJ2-1; TRBD1 agrees at 9 bases. This CDR3 spans 15 amino acids. J gave up 4 bases and V 2 bases, and 3 bases lay outside the gene matches. The germline V gene encodes CDR1 SGHTA and CDR2 FQGNSA. The CDR3, as DNA: TGTGCCAGCAGCTTACGAGGACAGGGGTACAATGAGCAGTTCTTC. It yields the protein CASSLRGQGYNEQFF.

The CDR3 DNA sequence: TGCGCCAGCAGCCTCGGGACTAGCTATACCGAGCAGTACTTC. The encoded protein is CASSLGTSYTEQYF. V is TRBV4-1 and J is TRBJ2-7; TRBD2 aligns across 9 bases. The length of the CDR3 is 14 residues. CDR1 and CDR2 from the germline V gene are MGHRA and YSYEKL. J gave up 6 bases and V 4 bases, and 7 bases lay outside the gene matches.

The rearrangement uses TRBV5-1 and TRBJ2-3, with D maybe TRBD1 (5 bases). Trimming stripped 4 bases from V and 0 bases from J, with 9 bases between. The CDR3 is 14 residues long. Germline V lookup: CDR1 SGHRS, CDR2 YFSETQ. The chain's CDR3 is CASSPSGSTDTQYF. CDR3 bases: TGCGCCAGCAGCCCCTCAGGGAGCACAGATACGCAGTATTTT.

The J gene is TRBJ2-3, the V gene TRBV15, with 7 bases fitting TRBD2. CDR3 length: 17 residues. The V gene's germline CDR1 is LNHNV and CDR2 YYDKDF (reference sequence). The J segment lost 0 bases and the V segment lost 6 bases, leaving 12 bases of the junction unmatched. For the CDR3, the DNA is TGTGCCACCAGTGATAGGCTAGCGGCAACTAGCACAGATACGCAGTATTTT. It yields the protein CATSDRLAATSTDTQYF.

The chain recombines TRBV27 with TRBJ2-1; weak D call: TRBD1 (5 bases). Trimming shortened V by 1 base and J by 4 bases, and 11 bases separated the two germline ends. Germline V gives CDR1 MNHEY, CDR2 SMNVEV (reference sequence). The CDR3 has 15 amino acids. This CDR3 is CASSLLDNDYNEQFF. The CDR3 nucleotides are TGTGCCAGCAGTTTATTGGACAATGATTACAATGAGCAGTTCTTC.

In regard to this clone: This same CDR3 is encoded by further DNA sequences in the sample. The CDR3 DNA is TGTGCCAGCAGTTTATCCCCTGACTCCTACGAGCAGTACTTC. Amino acid sequence: CASSLSPDSYEQYF. This rearrangement joins TRBV27 to TRBJ2-7; D not resolved. Germline V gives CDR1 MNHEY, CDR2 SMNVEV (reference sequence). This CDR3 spans 14 amino acids. V lost 0 bases, J lost 0 bases, and 6 bases lay in between.

The genes are TRBV5-8 and TRBJ2-7; D perhaps matches TRBD1 (6 bases). The CDR3 runs 15 residues. The V end was cut by 0 bases, the J end by 6 bases, with 16 bases between. The V gene's germline CDR1 is SGHTS and CDR2 YDEGEE. CDR3 protein: CASSLAAGAAFEQYF. DNA for the CDR3: TGTGCCAGCAGCTTGGCGGCAGGGGCGGCATTCGAGCAGTACTTC.

This chain joins TRBV13 and TRBJ2-7, with 10 bases fitting TRBD2. Per the germline V gene, CDR1 is PRHDT and CDR2 is FYEKMQ (reference sequence). The CDR3 is 15 amino acids. V shed 6 bases and J 4 bases; nucleotides not matched to a gene: 9. This chain's CDR3 is CASSHSLAGVYEQYF. CDR3 nucleotide sequence: TGTGCCAGCAGTCATTCCCTAGCGGGAGTGTACGAGCAGTACTTC.

This clone was recorded only once. The genes are TRBV7-2 and TRBJ1-5; tentatively, D is TRBD1 (5 bases). V dropped 1 base and J dropped 6 bases, with 13 bases sitting between them. Germline V lookup: CDR1 SGHTA, CDR2 FQGNSA. CDR3 size: 15 residues. The CDR3 nucleotides are TGTGCCAGCAGCTTAGAGGGTCAGGGAGGTCAGCCCCAGCATTTT. This sequence encodes CASSLEGQGGQPQHF.

This rearrangement joins TRBV5-4 to TRBJ2-1; D might be TRBD2 (6 bases). Germline loops: CDR1 SGHNT, CDR2 YYREEE (reference sequence). The V end was cut by 3 bases, the J end by 5 bases, with 15 bases between. The CDR3 has 15 amino acids. CDR3: CASSSVSGGDNEQFF. In nucleotides, the CDR3 is TGTGCCAGCAGCTCGGTTAGCGGAGGGGACAATGAGCAGTTCTTC.

The chain uses TRBV7-3 and TRBJ2-1; tentatively, D is TRBD1 (6 bases). Germline V gene sequence: CDR1 SGHTA, CDR2 FQGTGA. Trimming cost V 1 base and J 4 bases, with 11 bases left between them. This CDR3 has 15 amino acids. The CDR3: CASSLSGGAYNEQFF. The CDR3 DNA reads TGTGCCAGCAGCTTAAGTGGGGGCGCGTACAATGAGCAGTTCTTC.

In this sample, this clone turned up a few times. The CDR3 here is CASRITGPSGANVLTF. The CDR3 nucleotides read TGTGCCAGCAGGATAACAGGACCCTCTGGGGCCAACGTCCTGACTTTC. The rearrangement uses TRBV27 and TRBJ2-6; D may be TRBD1 (5 bases). Germline CDR1 MNHEY, CDR2 SMNVEV (reference sequence). This CDR3 comprises 16 residues. V lost 6 bases, J lost 0 bases, and 12 bases lay in between.

The genes are TRBV7-9 and TRBJ2-5; 8 positions agree with TRBD1. V lost 5 bases and J lost 3; bases outside the gene matches: 8. CDR3 size: 15 residues. Per germline, CDR1 SEHNR and CDR2 FQNEAQ (reference sequence). The CDR3: CASSRGPTGEETQYF. As DNA, the CDR3 is TGTGCCAGCAGCCGAGGACCGACAGGGGAAGAGACCCAGTACTTC.

The chain is built from TRBV7-6 and TRBJ2-7, with 13 bases fitting TRBD2. The CDR3 contains 16 residues. V gave up 5 bases and J gave up 4 bases; unmatched junction bases: 8. Looked up from germline, CDR1 is SGHVS and CDR2 is FNYEAQ. The CDR3 bases are TGTGCCAGCAGCAAGGGACTAGCGGGAAACGGATACGAGCAGTACTTC. Amino acid sequence: CASSKGLAGNGYEQYF.

This chain uses TRBV6-5 with TRBJ1-2, with TRBD1 identical over 9 bases. The germline gives CDR1 MNHEY, CDR2 SVGAGI. The CDR3 is made up of 14 amino acids. J was trimmed by 3 bases and V by 6 bases; bases with no gene match: 5. The CDR3: CASRRRDRDYGYTF. CDR3 coding DNA: TGTGCCAGCAGGCGCCGGGACAGGGACTATGGCTACACCTTC.

This clone was detected only a few times. This CDR3 is also generated by other DNA sequences in the sample. The gene calls are TRBV19 and TRBJ1-5; D is unclear. The CDR3 runs 12 residues. The V gene lost 6 bases and the J gene lost 2 bases, with 5 bases spanning the gap. Germline V gives CDR1 LNHDA, CDR2 SQIVND (reference sequence). For the CDR3, the DNA is TGTGCCAGTAGGACCGGCAATCAGCCCCAGCATTTT. It translates to CASRTGNQPQHF.

The rearrangement links TRBV6-5 to TRBJ2-3; 10 bases are a match to TRBD2. Germline V gene lookup returns CDR1 MNHEY and CDR2 SVGAGI. The CDR3 extends over 14 amino acids. J was trimmed by 5 bases and V by 10 bases; bases with no gene match: 9. CDR3 residues: CATKREGRGDTQYF. As DNA, the CDR3 is TGTGCCACCAAGCGGGAGGGCCGTGGAGATACGCAGTATTTT.

The chain carries TRBV5-5 and TRBJ1-6; 7 bases map to TRBD1. The V and J ends lost 4 bases and 6 bases, in that order; junction bases with no gene match: 7. The CDR3 consists of 15 residues. The germline V gene has CDR1 SGHKS and CDR2 YYEKEE (reference sequence). The CDR3 spells CASSTSGTVNSPLHF. The CDR3, as DNA: TGTGCCAGCAGCACGTCCGGGACAGTTAATTCACCCCTCCACTTT.

The chain uses TRBV7-9 and TRBJ2-7, with 8 positions matching TRBD2. Germline trimming cut 5 bases from V and 0 bases from J; bases unmatched to any gene: 9. The CDR3 extends over 16 amino acids. Germline CDR1 reads SEHNR; CDR2 reads FQNEAQ (reference sequence). This CDR3 reads CASSQSSGTSSYEQYF. The CDR3 DNA follows: TGTGCCAGCAGCCAGTCGTCGGGGACTAGCTCCTACGAGCAGTACTTC.

The DNA of the CDR3 is TGTGCCAGCAGTAGAGGGGTTCTGAGGGGAAACACCATATATTTT. It is translated as CASSRGVLRGNTIYF. The chain couples TRBV28 to TRBJ1-3, with a weak D call TRBD1 (5 bases). Germline CDR1 MDHEN, CDR2 SYDVKM. The CDR3 is made up of 15 amino acids. V lost 5 bases and J 4 bases, leaving 15 bases between the germline ends.